The rows below give T cell receptor beta chains drawn from one sample of a study of regulatory T cells in long-lasting Graves disease. Using its own MiXCR run on the multiplex PCR reads, TCRdb lists one record per CDR3 protein. This repertoire shows roughly 420,000 distinct CDR3 sequences, around 16% found once; its top ten account for around a fifth. The input for sequencing was peripheral blood mononuclear cells (PBMCs), taken at new diagnosis, from a patient treated with antithyroid drugs. The source of these receptors is a female donor with Graves disease. Each CDR3 is given with its conserved first and last residue. Fields, in order: CDR3 DNA, CDR3 protein, J gene, V gene, D gene, clone size. The D gene is left open where the match is weak. For some rows the clone size is stated as once, few or many, or as a class when expanded; others skip it.

CDR3nt: TGTGCTAGTAATTCGGCACTAGCGGGAGACGGGAACACCGGGGAGCTGTTTTTT
CDR3aa: CASNSALAGDGNTGELFF
j_gene: TRBJ2-2
v_gene: TRBV12-5
d_gene: TRBD2
abundance: many

CDR3nt: TGTGCCAGCCGCGTGGCCGCCCAAGAGACCCAGTACTTC
CDR3aa: CASRVAAQETQYF
j_gene: TRBJ2-5
v_gene: TRBV7-2
d_gene: -
abundance: many

CDR3nt: TGCAGTGCACCGGACAGGCCGAATTCACCCCTCCACTTT
CDR3aa: CSAPDRPNSPLHF
j_gene: TRBJ1-6
v_gene: TRBV20-1
d_gene: TRBD1
abundance: -

CDR3nt: TGCAGTGCGCTTGATCGCAATGAGCAGTTCTTC
CDR3aa: CSALDRNEQFF
j_gene: TRBJ2-1
v_gene: TRBV20-1
d_gene: -
abundance: many

CDR3nt: TGTGCCTGGAGTGTTGGCGGGAACAATGAGCAGTTCTTC
CDR3aa: CAWSVGGNNEQFF
j_gene: TRBJ2-1
v_gene: TRBV30
d_gene: -
abundance: many

CDR3nt: TGTGCCAGCAGTGCCGGGGGCGAAGATACGCAGTATTTT
CDR3aa: CASSAGGEDTQYF
j_gene: TRBJ2-3
v_gene: TRBV6-4
d_gene: -
abundance: -

CDR3nt: TGTGCCAGCAGCTTCTCTCCCCTACAGTTCACGGATACGCAGTATTTT
CDR3aa: CASSFSPLQFTDTQYF
j_gene: TRBJ2-3
v_gene: TRBV7-9
d_gene: -
abundance: many

CDR3nt: TGTGCCAGCAGCCCAGGACAGGGGGCAGGAAGGGAGCTGTTTTTT
CDR3aa: CASSPGQGAGRELFF
j_gene: TRBJ2-2
v_gene: TRBV7-3
d_gene: TRBD1
abundance: -

CDR3nt: TGTGCCAGCAGTGAGGACAGTTCTGCCCTCCACTTT
CDR3aa: CASSEDSSALHF
j_gene: TRBJ1-6
v_gene: TRBV2
d_gene: -
abundance: many

CDR3nt: TGCGCCAGCAGTGATCGGCACGGGGAGCTGTTTTTT
CDR3aa: CASSDRHGELFF
j_gene: TRBJ2-2
v_gene: TRBV10-1
d_gene: -
abundance: few

CDR3nt: TGTGCCAGCAGTGACTCGACAGGAGGGGGCTATGGCTACACCTTC
CDR3aa: CASSDSTGGGYGYTF
j_gene: TRBJ1-2
v_gene: TRBV6-4
d_gene: -
abundance: many

CDR3nt: TGTGCCAGCAGCGTAGCCAGGGCAGGCGGCTACACCTTC
CDR3aa: CASSVARAGGYTF
j_gene: TRBJ1-2
v_gene: TRBV9
d_gene: -
abundance: -

CDR3nt: TGCGCCAGCAGCTTGGCGGGGATCGTCTTGAACACTGAAGCTTTCTTT
CDR3aa: CASSLAGIVLNTEAFF
j_gene: TRBJ1-1
v_gene: TRBV5-1
d_gene: -
abundance: many

CDR3nt: TGTGCCAGCAGTACTAGGACTAGCGGAAGCACAGATACGCAGTATTTT
CDR3aa: CASSTRTSGSTDTQYF
j_gene: TRBJ2-3
v_gene: TRBV6-2/TRBV6-3
d_gene: TRBD2
abundance: many

CDR3nt: TGTGCCAGCCGAAAGACTAGCGGACAAGAGACCCAGTACTTC
CDR3aa: CASRKTSGQETQYF
j_gene: TRBJ2-5
v_gene: TRBV6-1
d_gene: TRBD2
abundance: -

CDR3nt: TGCAGCGTTGAAGAAAGCCTGACAGGGCCTTCAGACTTTACCGAGTATGGCTACACCTTC
CDR3aa: CSVEESLTGPSDFTEYGYTF
j_gene: TRBJ1-2
v_gene: TRBV29-1
d_gene: TRBD1
abundance: -

CDR3nt: TGTGCCAGCTCACCTCTGGCGCGCGGCACAGATACGCAGTATTTT
CDR3aa: CASSPLARGTDTQYF
j_gene: TRBJ2-3
v_gene: TRBV18
d_gene: -
abundance: -